Listed below are T cell receptor beta chains from one sample, sequenced in a study of T cells after yellow fever vaccination. TCRdb analysed the 5' RACE reads with MiXCR anew, one entry per CDR3 protein. This repertoire shows over 120,000 distinct CDR3 sequences, less than 8.5% found once; its top ten account for over 0.55%. The source was CD4+ T cells sorted from PBMCs, collected 10 days after the yellow fever booster vaccination. These receptors came from a young man who received the YFV17D yellow fever vaccine. CDR3s include the opening cysteine and the closing phenylalanine or tryptophan. The D gene is left open where the match is weak. Clone size is given for some rows only: seen once, a few or many times, or a class if the clone is expanded.

cdr3_aa: CAIRGDSAYEQYF; cdr3_nt: TGTGCCATCAGAGGGGACAGTGCCTACGAGCAGTACTTC; d_call: TRBD1; v_call: TRBV10-3; clone_size: many; j_call: TRBJ2-7
cdr3_aa: CSARSGKNTEAFF; cdr3_nt: TGCAGTGCTAGGTCCGGGAAGAACACTGAAGCTTTCTTT; d_call: .; v_call: TRBV20-1; clone_size: .; j_call: TRBJ1-1
cdr3_aa: CATSDSSTTVTGELFF; cdr3_nt: TGTGCCACCAGTGATTCGTCTACGACCGTCACCGGGGAGCTGTTTTTT; d_call: .; v_call: TRBV24-1; clone_size: many; j_call: TRBJ2-2
cdr3_aa: CASSPGQSPDEQFF; cdr3_nt: TGTGCCAGCAGTCCGGGACAGTCCCCCGATGAGCAGTTCTTC; d_call: TRBD1; v_call: TRBV6-2/TRBV6-3; clone_size: many; j_call: TRBJ2-1
cdr3_aa: CASSLDYYNEQFF; cdr3_nt: TGTGCCAGCAGTTTGGACTACTACAATGAGCAGTTCTTC; d_call: .; v_call: TRBV6-2/TRBV6-3; clone_size: many; j_call: TRBJ2-1
cdr3_aa: CSARTGTSAYNEQFF; cdr3_nt: TGCAGTGCTAGAACCGGGACTAGCGCATACAATGAGCAGTTCTTC; d_call: TRBD2; v_call: TRBV20-1; clone_size: many; j_call: TRBJ2-1
cdr3_aa: CSAISGRETQYF; cdr3_nt: TGCAGTGCGATTAGCGGGAGAGAGACCCAGTACTTC; d_call: TRBD2; v_call: TRBV20-1; clone_size: many; j_call: TRBJ2-5
cdr3_aa: CASSNLGAGSYNEQFF; cdr3_nt: TGTGCCAGCAGCAATCTAGGGGCGGGGAGCTACAATGAGCAGTTCTTC; d_call: .; v_call: TRBV7-9; clone_size: many; j_call: TRBJ2-1
cdr3_aa: CASSALQGAGNQPQHF; cdr3_nt: TGTGCCAGCAGTGCTCTACAGGGGGCCGGCAATCAGCCCCAGCATTTT; d_call: TRBD1; v_call: TRBV12-3/TRBV12-4; clone_size: few; j_call: TRBJ1-5
cdr3_aa: CASSQGQGPYGYTF; cdr3_nt: TGTGCCAGCAGTCAAGGACAGGGGCCCTATGGCTACACCTTC; d_call: TRBD1; v_call: TRBV2; clone_size: many; j_call: TRBJ1-2
cdr3_aa: CASREAYEQYF; cdr3_nt: TGTGCCAGCAGGGAAGCGTACGAGCAGTACTTC; d_call: .; v_call: TRBV28; clone_size: many; j_call: TRBJ2-7
cdr3_aa: CASSLNQAGTDYF; cdr3_nt: TGTGCCAGCAGCTTAAATCAGGCTGGGACGGACTACTTC; d_call: .; v_call: TRBV7-2; clone_size: many; j_call: TRBJ2-5
cdr3_aa: CAWSRSRDSPLHF; cdr3_nt: TGTGCCTGGTCGCGATCCCGGGATTCACCCCTCCACTTT; d_call: .; v_call: TRBV30; clone_size: many; j_call: TRBJ1-6
cdr3_aa: CASSEGTTNNEQFF; cdr3_nt: TGCGCCAGCAGCGAAGGGACTACCAACAATGAGCAGTTCTTC; d_call: TRBD2; v_call: TRBV5-1; clone_size: many; j_call: TRBJ2-1
cdr3_aa: CASSLGQGSEQFF; cdr3_nt: TGTGCCAGCTCACTTGGACAGGGTAGTGAGCAGTTCTTC; d_call: TRBD1; v_call: TRBV18; clone_size: many; j_call: TRBJ2-1
cdr3_aa: CASNSPGLAGSPQETQYF; cdr3_nt: TGTGCCAGCAATTCACCGGGACTAGCAGGGTCCCCACAAGAGACCCAGTACTTC; d_call: TRBD2; v_call: TRBV5-5; clone_size: .; j_call: TRBJ2-5
cdr3_aa: CASSYGQGRGVNGNEKLFF; cdr3_nt: TGTGCCAGCAGTTACGGGCAGGGAAGGGGGGTGAACGGTAATGAAAAACTGTTTTTT; d_call: .; v_call: TRBV6-5; clone_size: many; j_call: TRBJ1-4
cdr3_aa: CASSLQFNQPQHF; cdr3_nt: TGTGCCAGCAGTTTACAGTTCAATCAGCCCCAGCATTTT; d_call: .; v_call: TRBV12-3/TRBV12-4; clone_size: many; j_call: TRBJ1-5
cdr3_aa: CASSKLSGRSSYEQYF; cdr3_nt: TGTGCCAGCAGTAAACTTAGCGGTCGAAGCTCCTACGAGCAGTACTTC; d_call: .; v_call: TRBV28; clone_size: few; j_call: TRBJ2-7
cdr3_aa: CASSYAEDQPQHF; cdr3_nt: TGTGCCAGCAGTTACGCCGAGGATCAGCCCCAGCATTTT; d_call: .; v_call: TRBV6-5; clone_size: few; j_call: TRBJ1-5
cdr3_aa: CASSSTSGSRQETQYF; cdr3_nt: TGTGCCAGTAGTTCGACTAGCGGGAGTAGACAAGAGACCCAGTACTTC; d_call: TRBD2; v_call: TRBV19; clone_size: many; j_call: TRBJ2-5
cdr3_aa: CASSPGAAFQETQYF; cdr3_nt: TGCGCCAGCAGCCCCGGTGCGGCGTTCCAAGAGACCCAGTACTTC; d_call: .; v_call: TRBV5-1; clone_size: many; j_call: TRBJ2-5
cdr3_aa: CASSITSGRAHEQFF; cdr3_nt: TGTGCCAGTAGTATCACTAGCGGGAGGGCCCATGAGCAGTTCTTC; d_call: TRBD2; v_call: TRBV19; clone_size: many; j_call: TRBJ2-1
cdr3_aa: CASSADQVSYEQYF; cdr3_nt: TGTGCCAGCAGCGCAGACCAGGTCAGCTACGAGCAGTACTTC; d_call: .; v_call: TRBV7-9; clone_size: many; j_call: TRBJ2-7
cdr3_aa: CASSTRGLGSYEQYF; cdr3_nt: TGTGCCAGCAGCACCAGGGGGCTTGGGTCCTACGAGCAGTACTTC; d_call: .; v_call: TRBV21-1; clone_size: many; j_call: TRBJ2-7
cdr3_aa: CASSVAMVATVNTGELFF; cdr3_nt: TGTGCCAGCAGCGTAGCTATGGTAGCAACGGTGAACACCGGGGAGCTGTTTTTT; d_call: .; v_call: TRBV9; clone_size: many; j_call: TRBJ2-2